The clone carrying this T cell receptor beta chain was observed a few times. Its antigen is unknown. This record comes from a study of cytomegalovirus exposure and HLA in healthy donors. Study summary: Across some 400 genotyped donors, around 80% landed in the Caucasian-associated ancestry cluster.

Whole-study findings and limits: Presence/absence analyses took donor sequencing depth as roughly uniform. Most TCR sequences showed up rarely, but some public TCRs showed up in many donors.

The CDR3 covers 15 residues. Germline V gene lookup returns CDR1 MNHNY and CDR2 SVGAGI (reference sequence). J gave up 7 bases and V 0 bases, and 5 bases lay outside the gene matches. With 60 Vbeta and 13 Jbeta primers, the PCR was carried out. Assay used: immunoSEQ multiplex PCR; TCRdb lists only in-frame clones, some missing. The table lists about 120,000 clones, around 80% of them singletons. The TCR was taken from an older woman in good health and CMV-seropositive. The chain joins TRBV6-6 to TRBJ1-1; 10 bases fit TRBD1. Sequencing was carried out using PBMCs. The CDR3 loop is CASSYSGQGDVEAFF. The CDR3 nucleotides are TGTGCCAGCAGTTACTCAGGACAGGGGGATGTTGAAGCTTTCTTT.